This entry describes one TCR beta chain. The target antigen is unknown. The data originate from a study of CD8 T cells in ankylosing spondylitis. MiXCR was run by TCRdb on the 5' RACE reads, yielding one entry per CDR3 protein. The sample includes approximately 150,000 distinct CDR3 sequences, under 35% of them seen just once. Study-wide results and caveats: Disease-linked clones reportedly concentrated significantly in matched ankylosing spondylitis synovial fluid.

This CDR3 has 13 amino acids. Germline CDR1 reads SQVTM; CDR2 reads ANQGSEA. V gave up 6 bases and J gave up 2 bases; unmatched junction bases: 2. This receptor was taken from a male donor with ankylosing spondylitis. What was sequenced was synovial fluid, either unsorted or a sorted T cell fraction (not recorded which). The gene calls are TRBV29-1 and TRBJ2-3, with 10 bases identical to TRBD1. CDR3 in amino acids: CSVGTGDTDTQYF. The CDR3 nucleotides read TGCAGCGTGGGGACAGGGGACACAGATACGCAGTATTTT.